The rows below give T cell receptor beta chains drawn from one sample of a study of T cells in localized non-small cell lung cancer. The protocol was immunoSEQ multiplex PCR, while the TCRdb copy is restricted to in-frame clones and leaves out a portion. The data hold 2,000 to 3,000 clones, with about a quarter observed a single time. The sample was lung tumor tissue, taken before any cancer treatment. These receptors all stem from a male donor older than 55 with stage III squamous cell lung carcinoma. CDR3s include the opening cysteine and the closing phenylalanine or tryptophan. A D gene is named only where the DNA matches it firmly. For some rows the clone size is stated as once, few or many, or as a class when expanded; others skip it.

v_call	d_call	j_call	clone_size	cdr3_nt	cdr3_aa
TRBV19	TRBD1	TRBJ2-2	NA	TGTGCCAGTAGTGCAATCGGGGGACAGGCCGGGGAGCTGTTTTTT	CASSAIGGQAGELFF
TRBV11-3	TRBD1	TRBJ1-2	few	TGTGCCAGCAGCTTGGACAGGGGAAAGGGAGGCTACACCTTC	CASSLDRGKGGYTF
TRBV5-1	NA	TRBJ2-2	NA	TGCGCCAGCAGCTTCGGAGACACGAACACCGGGGAGCTGTTTTTT	CASSFGDTNTGELFF
TRBV19	TRBD1	TRBJ2-2	few	TGTGCCAGTAGAACAGGGGGCGGGGAGCTGTTTTTT	CASRTGGGELFF
TRBV29-1	NA	TRBJ2-1	few	TGCAGCGTTTCGCTAGACATTGGGGGGAATGAGCAGTTCTTC	CSVSLDIGGNEQFF
TRBV1	NA	TRBJ2-7	few	TGCGCCAGCAGCCAAGAGAGGCAGGTTTCCTACGAGCAGTACTTC	CASSQERQVSYEQYF
TRBV19	NA	TRBJ1-3	few	TGTGCCAGTAGCCCACCCTGGGGCTGGACCTCAGGAAACACCATATATTTT	CASSPPWGWTSGNTIYF
TRBV9	NA	TRBJ2-7	few	TGTGCCAGCAGCGTAGGGGTGGGGGTCTACGAGCAGTACTTC	CASSVGVGVYEQYF
TRBV15	TRBD1	TRBJ1-1	NA	TGTGCCACCAGCACAACCCGGACAGGGAGCACTGAAGCTTTCTTT	CATSTTRTGSTEAFF
TRBV30	TRBD1	TRBJ2-7	NA	TGTGCCTGGAGTCCCGGGACAGGGGCTTACGAGCAGTACTTC	CAWSPGTGAYEQYF
TRBV25-1	TRBD2	TRBJ2-7	NA	TGTGCCAGCAGTGGGCCTGAGACTAGCGGGAGCTACGAGCAGTACTTC	CASSGPETSGSYEQYF
TRBV28	TRBD1	TRBJ1-2	medium-sized	TGTGCCAGCAGTTCAACCGGACAGGGTAATAACTATGGCTACACCTTC	CASSSTGQGNNYGYTF
TRBV29-1	TRBD1	TRBJ2-7	NA	TGCAGCGTTCTACAGGGGGCCGTCGGGCAGTACTTC	CSVLQGAVGQYF
TRBV28	NA	TRBJ2-7	once	TGTGCCAGCAGTTCCAGTAGTCCCACTACCCTGTTC	CASSSSSPTTLF
TRBV6-7	NA	TRBJ1-2	few	TGTGCCAGCCTCCGGACGGGAGGCTACACCTTC	CASLRTGGYTF
TRBV6-8	TRBD1	TRBJ1-1	NA	TGTGCCAGCAGTAACGCCGGGACAGGGACAATAGAAGCTTTCTTT	CASSNAGTGTIEAFF
TRBV2	TRBD1	TRBJ1-1	NA	TGTGCCAGCAGCCGTGGACAGGGAACGAACACTGAAGCTTTCTTT	CASSRGQGTNTEAFF
TRBV28	NA	TRBJ1-5	NA	TGTGCCAGCGAGGGTAGCAATCAGCCCCAGCATTTT	CASEGSNQPQHF
TRBV6-8	NA	TRBJ2-7	few	TGTGCCACCGCGAATAACAGATACGAGCAGTACTTC	CATANNRYEQYF
TRBV28	TRBD1	TRBJ1-3	once	TGTGCCAGCAGCACAGGGGGCGCAATCTCTGGAAACACCATATATTTT	CASSTGGAISGNTIYF
TRBV15	TRBD1	TRBJ2-3	NA	TGTGCCACCAGCCGCAGGTCGGGACAGGGGGGGAGGACAGATACGCAGTATTTT	CATSRRSGQGGRTDTQYF
TRBV29-1	TRBD1	TRBJ1-4	NA	TGCAGCGCGAACAGGGGGACGAATGAAAAACTGTTTTTT	CSANRGTNEKLFF
TRBV11-3	TRBD1	TRBJ2-3	few	TGTGCCAGCAGCTTGGTGGGGCAGGGGGCTGCAGATACGCAGTATTTT	CASSLVGQGAADTQYF
TRBV28	TRBD2	TRBJ2-3	few	TGTGCCAGCAGTTTACTAGCGGGCACAGATACGCAGTATTTT	CASSLLAGTDTQYF
TRBV23-1	NA	TRBJ2-7	few	TGCGCCAGCAGCTTAGTGGGAGCCTACGAGCAGTACTTC	CASSLVGAYEQYF
TRBV6-1	NA	TRBJ2-1	few	TGTGCCAGCAGTGAAGGGGGCCTACTACTAGAGCAGTTCTTC	CASSEGGLLLEQFF